The source of this T cell receptor (beta chain) is a study of long-term antiretroviral therapy in people with HIV. For the study at large: In the earliest collections, sampling predates the 2015 immediate-ART recommendation by about a decade.

Trimming cost V 2 bases and J 6 bases, with 10 bases left between them. In germline, CDR1 is MDHEN, CDR2 SYDVKM. This CDR3 region has 13 residues. As to this clone: No antigen is known for it.

Survey level was the resolution at which the v3.0 immunoSEQ assay ran. Assay: immunoSEQ multiplex PCR; the TCRdb copy retains only in-frame clones and omits some. The sample contains 25,000 to 35,000 clones, 70% to 90% of which appear only once. General observations from the study: With ART, diversity went up but was still lower than in transplant donor controls. Whichever time point was examined, clones expanded before ART dominated the repertoire. Compared with controls, HIV repertoires showed narrower CDR3 length ranges.

The material was unsorted PBMCs, obtained 1.8 years after starting antiretroviral therapy. The rearrangement uses TRBV28 and TRBJ1-1; D unresolved. This TCR was sampled from a woman aged 18 to 35 with HIV. The DNA of the CDR3 is TGTGCCAGCAGTTTAGATGACATTTCTGAAGCTTTCTTT. Its translation is CASSLDDISEAFF.